The rows below give T cell receptor beta chains drawn from one sample of a study of cytomegalovirus exposure and HLA in healthy donors. TCRdb keeps only in-frame clones here, not all; method: immunoSEQ multiplex PCR. The table shows about 150,000 clones, with 70% to 80% occurring only once. The material sequenced was PBMCs. The receptors stem from a male donor in good health and CMV-seronegative. Each CDR3 is given with its conserved first and last residue. Fields, in order: V gene, J gene, clone size, CDR3 protein. Not all rows give a size; the values are once, few, many and, for expanded clones, a class.

V gene: TRBV5-1; J gene: TRBJ2-3; clone size: -; CDR3 protein: CASSFTGTRSTDTQYF
V gene: TRBV27; J gene: TRBJ2-3; clone size: once; CDR3 protein: CASNPGSITDTQYF
V gene: TRBV7-2; J gene: TRBJ2-7; clone size: few; CDR3 protein: CASSLVQGSYEQYF
V gene: TRBV7-2; J gene: TRBJ2-3; clone size: -; CDR3 protein: CASSPGLAGGVDTQYF
V gene: TRBV18; J gene: TRBJ2-7; clone size: -; CDR3 protein: CASSPYGLQGSYEQYF
V gene: TRBV25-1; J gene: TRBJ2-3; clone size: -; CDR3 protein: CASSGTFGQVRTDTQYF
V gene: TRBV5-1; J gene: TRBJ2-3; clone size: -; CDR3 protein: CASSLVGALDTQYF
V gene: TRBV9; J gene: TRBJ2-1; clone size: once; CDR3 protein: CASSVITSGAYNEQFF
V gene: TRBV2; J gene: TRBJ1-1; clone size: few; CDR3 protein: CATSGEMGNTEAFF
V gene: TRBV5-4; J gene: TRBJ1-1; clone size: -; CDR3 protein: CASSRRVQVSLNTEAFF